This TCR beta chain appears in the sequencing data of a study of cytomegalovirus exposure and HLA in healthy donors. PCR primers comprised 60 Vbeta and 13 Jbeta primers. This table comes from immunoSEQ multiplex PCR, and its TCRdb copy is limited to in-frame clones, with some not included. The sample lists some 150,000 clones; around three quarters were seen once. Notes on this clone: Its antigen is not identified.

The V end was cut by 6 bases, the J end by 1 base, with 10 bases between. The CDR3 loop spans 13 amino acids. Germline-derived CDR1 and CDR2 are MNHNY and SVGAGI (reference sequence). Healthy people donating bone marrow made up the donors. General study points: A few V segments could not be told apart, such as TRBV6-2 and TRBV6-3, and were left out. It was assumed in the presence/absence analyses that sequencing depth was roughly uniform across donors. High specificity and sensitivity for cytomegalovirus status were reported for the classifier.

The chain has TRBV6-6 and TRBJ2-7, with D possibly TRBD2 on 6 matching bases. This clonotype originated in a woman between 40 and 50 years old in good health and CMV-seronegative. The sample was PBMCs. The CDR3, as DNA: TGTGCCAGCAGGGAGGGCGGGTCCTACGAGCAGTACTTC. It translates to CASREGGSYEQYF.